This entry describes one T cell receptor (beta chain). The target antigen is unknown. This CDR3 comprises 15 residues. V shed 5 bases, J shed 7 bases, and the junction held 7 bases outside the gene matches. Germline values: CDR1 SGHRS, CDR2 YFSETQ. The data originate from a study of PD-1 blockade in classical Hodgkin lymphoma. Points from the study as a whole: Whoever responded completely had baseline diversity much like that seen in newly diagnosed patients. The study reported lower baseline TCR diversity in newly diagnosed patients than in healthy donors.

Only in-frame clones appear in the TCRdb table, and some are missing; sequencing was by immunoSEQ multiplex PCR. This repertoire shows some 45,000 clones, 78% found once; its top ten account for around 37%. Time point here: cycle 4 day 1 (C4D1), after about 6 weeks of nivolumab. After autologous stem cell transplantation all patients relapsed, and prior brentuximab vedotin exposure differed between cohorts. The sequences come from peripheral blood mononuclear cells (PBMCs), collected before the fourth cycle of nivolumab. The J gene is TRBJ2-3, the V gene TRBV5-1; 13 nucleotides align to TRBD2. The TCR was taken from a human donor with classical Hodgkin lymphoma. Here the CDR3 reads CASSAGTSGANTQYF. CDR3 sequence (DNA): TGCGCCAGCAGTGCTGGGACTAGCGGGGCGAATACGCAGTATTTT.